Below are 12 T cell receptor beta chains sequenced from a single sample in a study of radiation and T cells in renal cell carcinoma. Clones were sequenced by immunoSEQ multiplex PCR, and TCRdb holds only the in-frame ones, with some missing. The sample lists 120,000 or so clones; 81% were seen once. Described time point: blood 2 weeks post-SBRT. Regarding treatment: 15 Gy SBRT to primary tumor, nephrectomy 4 weeks later. Here the sequenced sample was blood, taken from a patient whose treatment included radiotherapy and nephrectomy. These receptors were obtained from a woman aged 55-70 years with renal cell carcinoma.

The rearrangement joins TRBV29-1 to TRBJ1-3; a weak D match, TRBD1 (6 bases). CDR3 size: 14 residues. V was trimmed by 5 bases and J by 0 bases, leaving 11 bases between them. Germline lookup yields CDR1 SQVTM and CDR2 ANQGSEA. The DNA of the CDR3 is TGCAGCGTTTCTACAGGGCTCTCTGGAAACACCATATATTTT. Protein product: CSVSTGLSGNTIYF. Complete variable domain (other parts from reference TRBV29-1 and TRBJ1-3): SAVISQKPSRDICQRGTSLTIQCQVDSQVTMMFWYRQQPGQSLTLIATANQGSEATYESGFVIDKFPISRPNLTFSTLTVSNMSPEDSSIYLCSVSTGLSGNTIYFGEGSWLTVV.

The chain uses TRBV2 and TRBJ1-6, with TRBD1 as a possible D gene (6 bases). Trimming removed 8 bases from V and 4 bases from J, with 15 bases in between. The CDR3 is made up of 15 amino acids. CDR1 SNHLY and CDR2 FYNNEI come from the germline V gene. CDR3 sequence: CASQDRPLYNSPLHF. The CDR3 region has the DNA TGTGCCAGCCAAGACAGGCCCCTTTATAATTCACCCCTCCACTTT. The variable domain in full, with the rest retrieved from reference TRBV2 and TRBJ1-6, is EPEVTQTPSHQVTQMGQEVILRCVPISNHLYFYWYRQILGQKVEFLVSFYNNEISEKSEIFDDQFSVERPDGSNFTLKIRSTKLEDSAMYFCASQDRPLYNSPLHFGNGTRLTVT.

The CDR3 reads CAWATGLSSTQHF. The CDR3 bases are TGTGCCTGGGCGACAGGGCTTAGTTCGACCCAGCATTTT. This rearrangement joins TRBV30 to TRBJ1-5, with TRBD1 identical over 7 bases. The CDR3 length is 13 residues. Per germline, CDR1 GTSNPN and CDR2 SVGIG (reference sequence). With V trimmed by 5 bases and J by 11 bases, 12 bases remained unmatched.

This chain joins TRBV4-1 and TRBJ2-4; D uncertain. The CDR3 contains 19 residues. Germline lookup yields CDR1 MGHRA and CDR2 YSYEKL. V dropped 0 bases and J dropped 0 bases, with 18 bases sitting between them. CDR3 bases: TGCGCCAGCAGCCAAGAAGAGGTCGGGCAGATTTTAGCCAAAAACATTCAGTACTTC. It encodes CASSQEEVGQILAKNIQYF.

This clone showed up just once. This chain joins TRBV18 and TRBJ2-7, with 10 bases matching TRBD1. CDR1 and CDR2 from the germline V gene are KGHSH and LQKENI. Trimming took 3 bases from V and 7 from J; bases not matched to a gene: 6. CDR3 length equals 14 residues. For the CDR3, the DNA is TGTGCCAGCTCACCCGGGACAGGGGTGAGGGAGCAGTACTTC. Protein sequence: CASSPGTGVREQYF.

The CDR3 region is CASSTGTTNTGELFF. In DNA, the CDR3 is TGCGCCAGCAGCACGGGGACAACGAACACCGGGGAGCTGTTTTTT. V gene TRBV5-1 combines with J gene TRBJ2-2, with D possibly being TRBD1 (6 bases). The V end lost 4 bases, the J end lost 0 bases, and 10 bases lay between the germline ends. There are 15 residues in the CDR3. Germline values: CDR1 SGHRS, CDR2 YFSETQ.

This rearrangement joins TRBV11-2 to TRBJ1-1, with TRBD1 as a possible D gene (5 bases). The length of the CDR3 is 17 residues. The germline V and J ends were trimmed by 1 base and 4 bases, with 19 bases remaining between them. The germline V gene encodes CDR1 SGHAT and CDR2 FQNNGV. CDR3 in amino acids: CASSLGVRSQGRTEAFF. The CDR3 DNA is TGTGCCAGCAGCTTAGGAGTTCGGTCCCAGGGACGCACTGAAGCTTTCTTT. Based on the CDR3 plus reference TRBV11-2 and TRBJ1-1, the full variable domain is EAGVAQSPRYKIIEKRQSVAFWCNPISGHATLYWYQQILGQGPKLLIQFQNNGVVDDSQLPKDRFSAERLKGVDSTLKIQPAKLEDSAVYLCASSLGVRSQGRTEAFFGQGTRLTVV.

This clone was counted a few times. This rearrangement joins TRBV6-1 to TRBJ1-1; no firm D call. Germline CDR1 and CDR2: MNHNS and SASEGT. The CDR3 has 13 amino acids. Between the trimmed V and J ends, which lost 4 bases and 0 bases, there was a span of 6 bases. The CDR3 loop is CASSGQVNTEAFF. The CDR3 DNA is TGTGCCAGCAGTGGGCAAGTGAACACTGAAGCTTTCTTT.

This sequence joins TRBV5-1 and TRBJ1-2; D perhaps matches TRBD1 (5 bases). From germline, CDR1 is SGHRS and CDR2 YFSETQ. This CDR3 comprises 15 residues. V was trimmed by 7 bases and J by 2 bases, leaving 18 bases between them. The CDR3: CASSQSGGENYGYTF. The CDR3 region has the DNA TGCGCCAGCTCCCAGTCGGGGGGGGAGAACTATGGCTACACCTTC. The entire variable domain, with the rest obtained from reference TRBV5-1 and TRBJ1-2, is as follows: KAGVTQTPRYLIKTRGQQVTLSCSPISGHRSVSWYQQTPGQGLQFLFEYFSETQRNKGNFPGRFSGRQFSNSRSEMNVSTLELGDSALYLCASSQSGGENYGYTFGSGTRLTVV.

The CDR3 here is CASSPSSGGADIGETQYF. As DNA, the CDR3 is TGTGCCAGCAGTCCTTCTAGCGGGGGGGCCGACATCGGGGAGACCCAGTACTTC. The chain combines TRBV2 with TRBJ2-5, with 12 bases that match TRBD2. This CDR3 region has 18 residues. The V gene end was trimmed by 5 bases and the J gene end by 5 bases; junction bases not matched to a gene: 15. Germline V lookup: CDR1 SNHLY, CDR2 FYNNEI.

This chain connects TRBV6-5 to TRBJ2-5; TRBD1 matches at 7 bases. The J call may not be correct, given that the DNA end is closer to TRBJ2-7. This CDR3 comprises 15 residues. Germline loops: CDR1 MNHEY, CDR2 SVGAGI. CDR3 sequence: CASSRDSIASYEQYF. The CDR3 coding sequence is TGTGCCAGCAGCCGGGACAGCATTGCCTCCTACGAGCAGTACTTC.

This clone came up a few times. The chain's CDR3 is CSVEDREKNEQFF. Written as DNA, the CDR3 is TGCAGCGTTGAAGATAGGGAGAAAAATGAGCAGTTCTTC. The chain links TRBV29-1 to TRBJ2-1, with D possibly being TRBD2 (5 bases). V was trimmed by 0 bases and J by 7 bases, leaving 10 bases between them. The CDR3 is made up of 13 amino acids. Germline assignment: CDR1 SQVTM and CDR2 ANQGSEA.